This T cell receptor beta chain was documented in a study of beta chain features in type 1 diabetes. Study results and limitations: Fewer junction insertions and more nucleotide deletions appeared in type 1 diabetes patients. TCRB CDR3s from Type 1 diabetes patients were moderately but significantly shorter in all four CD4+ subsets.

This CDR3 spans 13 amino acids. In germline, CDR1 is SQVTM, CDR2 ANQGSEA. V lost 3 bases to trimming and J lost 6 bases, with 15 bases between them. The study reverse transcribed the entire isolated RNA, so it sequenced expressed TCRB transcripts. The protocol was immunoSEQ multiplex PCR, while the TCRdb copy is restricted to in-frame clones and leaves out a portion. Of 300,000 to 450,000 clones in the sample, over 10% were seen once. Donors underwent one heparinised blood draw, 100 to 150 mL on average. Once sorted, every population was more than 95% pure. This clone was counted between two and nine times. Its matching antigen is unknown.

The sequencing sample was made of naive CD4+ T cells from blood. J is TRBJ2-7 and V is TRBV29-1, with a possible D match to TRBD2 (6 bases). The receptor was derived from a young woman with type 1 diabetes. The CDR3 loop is CSVEVGRSGEQYF. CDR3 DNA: TGCAGCGTTGAGGTAGGGAGGAGCGGCGAGCAGTACTTC.